This T cell receptor (beta chain) originates from a study of blood T cell repertoires in COVID-19. Whole-study context: COVID-19 samples from acute and convalescent phases originated in the United States, Italy and Spain.

All recovered Cohort 3 donors got two negative PCRs, got clearance, or saw symptom resolution. TCRdb's copy holds only in-frame clones and misses some; the assay was immunoSEQ multiplex PCR. Among about 370,000 clones listed, 80% to 90% were seen once. The CDR3 extends over 15 amino acids. CDR1 and CDR2 from the germline V gene are LGHNA and YNFKEQ. V was cut by 4 bases and J by 3 bases, with 14 bases left in between. V gene TRBV4-2 combines with J gene TRBJ2-3; TRBD2 might be the D (7 bases). Sequenced input: PBMCs or T cells enriched from blood (not recorded which). This sequence was found in a man between 18 and 29 years old who had recovered from COVID-19. CDR3 amino acids: CASSLKGGSTDTQYF. For the CDR3, the DNA is TGTGCCAGCAGCCTTAAGGGGGGGAGTACAGATACGCAGTATTTT.